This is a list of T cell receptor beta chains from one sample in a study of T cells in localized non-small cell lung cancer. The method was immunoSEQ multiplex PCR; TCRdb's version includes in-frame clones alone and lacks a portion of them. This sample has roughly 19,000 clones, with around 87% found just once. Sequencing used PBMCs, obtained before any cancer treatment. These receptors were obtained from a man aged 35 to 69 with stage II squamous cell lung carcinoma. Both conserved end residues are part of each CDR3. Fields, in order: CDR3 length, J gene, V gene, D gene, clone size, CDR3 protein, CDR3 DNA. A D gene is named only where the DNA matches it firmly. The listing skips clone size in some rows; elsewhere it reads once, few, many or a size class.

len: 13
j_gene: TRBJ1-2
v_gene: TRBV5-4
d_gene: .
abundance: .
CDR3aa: CASSSQINYGYTF
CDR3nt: TGTGCCAGCAGCTCCCAGATTAACTATGGCTACACCTTC

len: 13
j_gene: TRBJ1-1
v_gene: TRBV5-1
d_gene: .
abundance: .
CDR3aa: CASSSGQNTEAFF
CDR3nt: TGCGCCAGCAGCTCGGGCCAGAACACTGAAGCTTTCTTT

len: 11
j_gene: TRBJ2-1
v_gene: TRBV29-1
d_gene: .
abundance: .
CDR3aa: CSGERGFEQFF
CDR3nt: TGCAGCGGTGAGAGGGGTTTCGAACAGTTCTTC

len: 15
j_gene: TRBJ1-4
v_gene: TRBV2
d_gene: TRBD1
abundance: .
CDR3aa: CASSYTGGTDEKLFF
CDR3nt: TGTGCCAGCAGTTACACAGGGGGCACTGACGAAAAACTGTTTTTT

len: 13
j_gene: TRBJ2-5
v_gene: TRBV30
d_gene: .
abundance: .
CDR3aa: CAWSRGQIETQYF
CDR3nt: TGTGCCTGGAGTCGCGGACAGATAGAGACCCAGTACTTC

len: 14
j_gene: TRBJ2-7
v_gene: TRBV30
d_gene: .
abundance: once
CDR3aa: CAWRRVASSYEQYF
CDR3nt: TGTGCCTGGAGAAGGGTCGCGAGCTCCTACGAGCAGTACTTC

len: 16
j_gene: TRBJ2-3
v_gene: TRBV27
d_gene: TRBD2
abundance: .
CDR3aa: CASIGWTSGSTDTQYF
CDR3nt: TGTGCCAGCATTGGGTGGACTAGCGGAAGCACAGATACGCAGTATTTT

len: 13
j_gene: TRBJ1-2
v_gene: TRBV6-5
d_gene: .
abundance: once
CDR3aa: CASGQISNYGYTF
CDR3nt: TGTGCCAGCGGACAGATTTCTAACTATGGCTACACCTTC

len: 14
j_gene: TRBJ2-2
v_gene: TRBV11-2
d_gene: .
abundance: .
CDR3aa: CASSLERGGGELFF
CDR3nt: TGTGCCAGCAGCTTAGAACGCGGTGGAGGGGAGCTGTTTTTT

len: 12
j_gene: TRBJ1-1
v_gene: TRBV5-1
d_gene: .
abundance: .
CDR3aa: CASRWEGLEAFF
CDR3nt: TGCGCCAGCAGATGGGAGGGGCTTGAAGCTTTCTTT

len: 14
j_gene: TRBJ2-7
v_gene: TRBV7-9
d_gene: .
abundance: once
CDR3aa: CASSLAGQDYEQYF
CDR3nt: TGTGCCAGCAGCTTAGCAGGTCAAGATTACGAGCAGTACTTC

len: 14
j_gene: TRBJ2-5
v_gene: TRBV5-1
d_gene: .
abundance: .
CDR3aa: CASSFPRGQETQYF
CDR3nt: TGCGCCAGCAGCTTTCCCCGGGGGCAAGAGACCCAGTACTTC

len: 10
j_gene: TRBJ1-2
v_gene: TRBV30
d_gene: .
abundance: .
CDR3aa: CAHVGYGYTF
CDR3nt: TGTGCCCATGTGGGGTATGGCTACACCTTC

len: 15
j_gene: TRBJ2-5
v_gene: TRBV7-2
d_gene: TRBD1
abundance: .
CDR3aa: CASSLDGAGGETQYF
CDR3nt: TGTGCCAGCAGCTTAGATGGTGCAGGGGGAGAGACCCAGTACTTC

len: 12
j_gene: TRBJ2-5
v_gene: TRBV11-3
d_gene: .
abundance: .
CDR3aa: CASSLAEETQYF
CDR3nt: TGTGCCAGCAGCTTAGCCGAAGAGACCCAGTACTTC

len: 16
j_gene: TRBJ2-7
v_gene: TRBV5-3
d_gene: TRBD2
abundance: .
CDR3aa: CARSPEEREVAYEQYF
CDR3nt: TGTGCCAGAAGCCCGGAGGAGCGGGAGGTAGCCTACGAGCAGTACTTC

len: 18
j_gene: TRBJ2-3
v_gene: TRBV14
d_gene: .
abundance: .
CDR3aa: CASSQIPFGGGSPDTQYF
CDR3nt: TGTGCCAGCAGCCAAATTCCCTTCGGGGGAGGTTCCCCAGATACGCAGTATTTT

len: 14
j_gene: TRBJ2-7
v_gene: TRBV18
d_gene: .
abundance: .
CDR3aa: CASSKDSRPYEQYF
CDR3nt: TGTGCCAGCTCAAAGGACTCTCGTCCCTACGAGCAGTACTTC

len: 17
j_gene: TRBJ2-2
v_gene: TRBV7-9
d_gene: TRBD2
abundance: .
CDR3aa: CASSPAIAGEDSGELFF
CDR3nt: TGTGCCAGCAGTCCGGCGATAGCGGGAGAAGACTCCGGGGAGCTGTTTTTT

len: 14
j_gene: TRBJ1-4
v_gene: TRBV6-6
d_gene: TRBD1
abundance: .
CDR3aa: CASSYPGGREKLFF
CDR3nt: TGTGCCAGCAGTTACCCAGGGGGCAGAGAAAAACTGTTTTTT

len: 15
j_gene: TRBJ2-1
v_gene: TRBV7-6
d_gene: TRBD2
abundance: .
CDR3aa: CASSFASGGFNEQFF
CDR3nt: TGTGCCAGCAGCTTTGCTAGCGGGGGTTTTAATGAGCAGTTCTTC

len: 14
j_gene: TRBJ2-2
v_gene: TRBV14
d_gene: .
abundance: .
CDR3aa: CASSQVAGTGELFF
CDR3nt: TGTGCCAGCAGCCAAGTCGCGGGGACCGGGGAGCTGTTTTTT

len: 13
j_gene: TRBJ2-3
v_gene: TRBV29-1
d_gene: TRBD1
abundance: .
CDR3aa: CSGDRGPGDTQYF
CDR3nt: TGCAGCGGGGACAGGGGCCCGGGAGATACGCAGTATTTT

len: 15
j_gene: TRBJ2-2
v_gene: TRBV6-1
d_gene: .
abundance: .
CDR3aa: CASSEYFMGTGELFF
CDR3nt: TGTGCCAGCAGTGAATACTTTATGGGCACCGGGGAGCTGTTTTTT

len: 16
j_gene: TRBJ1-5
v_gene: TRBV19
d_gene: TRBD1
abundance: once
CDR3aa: CASSTWDREGNQPQHF
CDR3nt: TGTGCCAGTAGTACCTGGGACAGGGAGGGCAATCAGCCCCAGCATTTT

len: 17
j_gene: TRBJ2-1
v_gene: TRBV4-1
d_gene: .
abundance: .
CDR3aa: CASSQSFGGSSYNEQFF
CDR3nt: TGCGCCAGCAGCCAATCCTTTGGGGGGAGCTCCTACAATGAGCAGTTCTTC

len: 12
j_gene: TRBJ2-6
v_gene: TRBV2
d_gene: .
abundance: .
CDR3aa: CASTVGANVLTF
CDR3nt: TGTGCCAGCACGGTTGGGGCCAACGTCCTGACTTTC

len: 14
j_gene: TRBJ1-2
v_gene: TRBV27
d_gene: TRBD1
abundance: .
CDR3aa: CASSPGTGRYGYTF
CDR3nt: TGTGCCAGCAGTCCCGGGACAGGGCGCTATGGCTACACCTTC

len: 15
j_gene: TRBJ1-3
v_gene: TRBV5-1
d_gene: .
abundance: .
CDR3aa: CASSLEGNSGNTIYF
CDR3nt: TGCGCCAGCAGCTTGGAGGGGAACTCTGGAAACACCATATATTTT

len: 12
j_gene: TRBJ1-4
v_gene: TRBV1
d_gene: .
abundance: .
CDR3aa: CTSSSSRFGLFF
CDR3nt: TGCACCAGCAGCTCGAGTCGGTTCGGACTGTTTTTT

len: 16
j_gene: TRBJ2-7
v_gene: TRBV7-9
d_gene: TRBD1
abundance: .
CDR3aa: CASSLDMWTGKYEQYF
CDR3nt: TGTGCCAGCAGCTTGGACATGTGGACAGGGAAGTACGAGCAGTACTTC

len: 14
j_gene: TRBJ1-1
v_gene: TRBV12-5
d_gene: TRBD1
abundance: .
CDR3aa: CASGSGQGYTEAFF
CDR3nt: TGTGCTAGTGGTTCCGGACAGGGGTACACTGAAGCTTTCTTT

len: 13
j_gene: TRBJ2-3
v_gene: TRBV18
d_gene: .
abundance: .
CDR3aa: CASSPQSGETQYF
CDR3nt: TGTGCCAGCTCCCCTCAGAGTGGGGAGACGCAGTATTTT

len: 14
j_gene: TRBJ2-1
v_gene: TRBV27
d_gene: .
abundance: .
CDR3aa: CASSFPGLNNEQFF
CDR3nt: TGTGCCAGCAGTTTCCCGGGACTCAACAATGAGCAGTTCTTC

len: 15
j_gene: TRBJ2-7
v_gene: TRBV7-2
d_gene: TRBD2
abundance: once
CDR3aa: CASSLIIAGGREQYF
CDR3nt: TGTGCCAGCAGTTTAATTATAGCGGGAGGGCGGGAGCAGTACTTC

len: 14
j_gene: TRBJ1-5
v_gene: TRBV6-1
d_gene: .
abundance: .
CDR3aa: CASRDGYSNQPQHF
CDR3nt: TGTGCCAGCAGGGACGGTTATAGCAATCAGCCCCAGCATTTT